These T cell receptor beta chains were read from a single sample in a study of blood T cell repertoires in COVID-19. TCRdb's copy holds only in-frame clones and misses some; the assay was immunoSEQ multiplex PCR. The sample contains over 80,000 clones, 80% to 90% of which appear only once. What was sequenced was peripheral blood. Receptor source: a woman aged 55 to 70 with acute or convalescent COVID-19. CDR3s include the opening cysteine and the closing phenylalanine or tryptophan. The D gene is left open where the match is weak. Clone size is given for some rows only: seen once, a few or many times, or a class if the clone is expanded.

DNA,CDR3,V,size,J,D
TGTGCCAGCAGCTTAGTTCAAGGGGCTAGCACAGATACGCAGTATTTT,CASSLVQGASTDTQYF,TRBV11-3,-,TRBJ2-3,-
TGTGCCAGCAGCTGGGGGACAGGCGATGAAAAACTGTTTTTT,CASSWGTGDEKLFF,TRBV5-6,-,TRBJ1-4,TRBD1
TGTGCCAGTAGTCCCGGAGGTAACTATGGCTACACCTTC,CASSPGGNYGYTF,TRBV19,-,TRBJ1-2,-
TGTGCCATCAGTGAGTCGTCGAGGGTACTAGCGGGAGGGCGAGATGAGCAGTTCTTC,CAISESSRVLAGGRDEQFF,TRBV10-3,-,TRBJ2-1,TRBD2
TGTGCCAGCGGTCGACAGGCTAATGAAAAACTGTTTTTT,CASGRQANEKLFF,TRBV6-5,-,TRBJ1-4,-
TGTGCCAGCAGTCCGACAGCTCTCTATGGCTACACCTTC,CASSPTALYGYTF,TRBV12-3/TRBV12-4,once,TRBJ1-2,-
TGTGCCAGCAGTCGACTGGATAATTCACCCCTCCACTTT,CASSRLDNSPLHF,TRBV14,-,TRBJ1-6,-
TGTGCCAGCGAGGACAGTCCTAATGAAAAACTGTTTTTT,CASEDSPNEKLFF,TRBV2,once,TRBJ1-4,-
TGTGCCAGCAGCTTGAGGGGGAGCACTGAAGCTTTCTTT,CASSLRGSTEAFF,TRBV7-3,few,TRBJ1-1,-
TGTGCCAGCATGAGGGGGGACAGGGGCCAAAAACTGTTTTTT,CASMRGDRGQKLFF,TRBV2,-,TRBJ1-4,TRBD1
TGTGCCACTCTATCTAGCGGGAGAGGGGGTGAGCAGTTCTTC,CATLSSGRGGEQFF,TRBV6-5,few,TRBJ2-1,TRBD2
TGTGCCAGCAGCGGTCATAACACTGAAGCTTTCTTT,CASSGHNTEAFF,TRBV2,-,TRBJ1-1,-
TGCGCCAGCAGCTCAGCCGGGACAGGGGGCAGGGAGACCCAGTACTTC,CASSSAGTGGRETQYF,TRBV5-1,-,TRBJ2-5,TRBD1
TGCGCCAGCAGCTCGGGACAGGGCAATAGCAATCAGCCCCAGCATTTT,CASSSGQGNSNQPQHF,TRBV5-1,once,TRBJ1-5,TRBD1
TGTGCCAGCAGCCCCCGGGACAGGGATAACTATGGCTACACCTTC,CASSPRDRDNYGYTF,TRBV13,-,TRBJ1-2,TRBD1
TGTGCCATCAGTGAAGGAGCCGATAATGAAAAACTGTTTTTT,CAISEGADNEKLFF,TRBV10-3,-,TRBJ1-4,-
TGTGCCAGCTCATCAATCGGACAGGGGAACACTGAAGCTTTCTTT,CASSSIGQGNTEAFF,TRBV18,-,TRBJ1-1,TRBD1
TGTGCCAGCAGCTCGGGACTATCTTCTAGCACAGATACGCAGTATTTT,CASSSGLSSSTDTQYF,TRBV7-3,-,TRBJ2-3,TRBD2
TGTGCCAGCAGGAGTTCACCAAACTCTGGAAACACCATATATTTT,CASRSSPNSGNTIYF,TRBV11-3,-,TRBJ1-3,-
TGTGCCAGCAGCGTCGGCGGGGGGGAGTACGAGCAGTACTTC,CASSVGGGEYEQYF,TRBV9,-,TRBJ2-7,TRBD2
TGTGCCAGCAGCCCGACAGGTCAAAGGAAGTACTTC,CASSPTGQRKYF,TRBV7-2,-,TRBJ2-7,-
TGTGCCAGCTCACCTGAGTACGGGGGACTGGGTAGGGCTCTCGATGAGCAGTTCTTC,CASSPEYGGLGRALDEQFF,TRBV18,-,TRBJ2-1,-
TGTGCCTGTCAGGGGGGTAATAGCAATCAGCCCCAGCATTTT,CACQGGNSNQPQHF,TRBV30,-,TRBJ1-5,TRBD1
TGTGCCAGCAGCCCCGAGGGGGGGGTAGTAACAGATACGCAGTATTTT,CASSPEGGVVTDTQYF,TRBV5-4,-,TRBJ2-3,-
TGTGCCAGCAGTTTTCCGACTAGTCCGGAGACCCAGTACTTC,CASSFPTSPETQYF,TRBV11-1,-,TRBJ2-5,-
TGTGCCAGCAGCAAAGCTAGACTAGCGGGAGGGCCTGGAGATACGCAGTATTTT,CASSKARLAGGPGDTQYF,TRBV21-1,-,TRBJ2-3,-
TGCGCCAGCAGGGATGGGACAGGGGGCGTGGGGGTGCCCCACGAGCAGTACTTC,CASRDGTGGVGVPHEQYF,TRBV5-1,-,TRBJ2-7,TRBD1
TGTGCCAGCAGCTTAGGATTCGGGGGGTGGCAGCCCCAGCATTTT,CASSLGFGGWQPQHF,TRBV7-8,-,TRBJ1-5,-
TGTGCCAGCAGCTTAGGAGGCGACCCAGGGAATGAGCAGTTCTTC,CASSLGGDPGNEQFF,TRBV11-3,-,TRBJ2-1,-
TGCGCCAGCACCAAAGGGACAAGAGGCTTGAACACCGGGGAGCTGTTTTTT,CASTKGTRGLNTGELFF,TRBV5-1,once,TRBJ2-2,-
TGTGCCAGCAGCCAGACTAGCTCCGGGGAGCTGTTTTTT,CASSQTSSGELFF,TRBV3-1/TRBV3-2,-,TRBJ2-2,TRBD2
TGTGCCAGCAGCGTAAGGGGGATGAACACTGAAGCTTTCTTT,CASSVRGMNTEAFF,TRBV9,-,TRBJ1-1,-
TGCGCCAGCAGCGTTGACAGGTCCTTAAACCGGGCAGATACGCAGTATTTT,CASSVDRSLNRADTQYF,TRBV5-1,-,TRBJ2-3,-
TGTGCCAGCAGACCTCCTACAGGGAACACTGAAGCTTTCTTT,CASRPPTGNTEAFF,TRBV6-5,-,TRBJ1-1,-
TGCGCCAGCAGCCAAGACGCGGACAGGGGGAAGTACAATGAGCAGTTCTTC,CASSQDADRGKYNEQFF,TRBV4-3,few,TRBJ2-1,TRBD1
TGTGCCAGCAGCTTCGGGACAGCGTATGGCTACACCTTC,CASSFGTAYGYTF,TRBV7-8,-,TRBJ1-2,TRBD1
TGTGCCACCAGTGATTCTATAGCGGGAGCCTTAAATGAGCAGTTCTTC,CATSDSIAGALNEQFF,TRBV24-1,-,TRBJ2-1,TRBD2
TGTGCCCGGGGGGGCGTGAACACTGAAGCTTTCTTT,CARGGVNTEAFF,TRBV30,-,TRBJ1-1,-
TGTGCCAGCAGTTCCCCCGGAGCCGCGTCCTACGAGCAGTACTTC,CASSSPGAASYEQYF,TRBV27,-,TRBJ2-7,-
TGTGCCAGCAGTTCTGTGGGACAGGGCTTTGGCTACACCTTC,CASSSVGQGFGYTF,TRBV28,-,TRBJ1-2,TRBD1
TGTGCCAGCAGTTCCTGGGACAGGGGCCCCTATGGCTACACCTTC,CASSSWDRGPYGYTF,TRBV27,-,TRBJ1-2,TRBD1
TGTGCCAGCAGTCCAAAAAGGCGACAGGGTGTCACTGAAGCTTTCTTT,CASSPKRRQGVTEAFF,TRBV28,-,TRBJ1-1,TRBD1
TGTGCCTGGAGCCGGGACACATCTGGAAACACCATATATTTT,CAWSRDTSGNTIYF,TRBV30,-,TRBJ1-3,-
TGTGCCAGCAGCTTCGACAGGGTGAATAACTATGGCTACACCTTC,CASSFDRVNNYGYTF,TRBV7-2,-,TRBJ1-2,TRBD1
TGTGCCAGCAGCCCTAGCGGGAGCTCCTACAATGAGCAGTTCTTC,CASSPSGSSYNEQFF,TRBV7-2,-,TRBJ2-1,TRBD2
TGCGCCAGCAGCCCGGACAGCAACTTTAACTATGGCTACACCTTC,CASSPDSNFNYGYTF,TRBV5-1,few,TRBJ1-2,-
TGCGCCAGCAGCTCCCCGGGGACTAGCGGGAGTAGATCCTACAATGAGCAGTTCTTC,CASSSPGTSGSRSYNEQFF,TRBV5-1,few,TRBJ2-1,TRBD2
TGTGCCAGCAGCGCACCGGGACAGGTCCCTGAAAAACTGTTTTTT,CASSAPGQVPEKLFF,TRBV9,-,TRBJ1-4,TRBD1
TGTGCCAGCAGCTTAGAAGTGGCGGGGGGCTACAATGAGCAGTTCTTC,CASSLEVAGGYNEQFF,TRBV7-9,-,TRBJ2-1,TRBD2
TGTGCCAGCAGTGACTCACCTAGCGGGAGATCTCCCTACGAGCAGTACTTC,CASSDSPSGRSPYEQYF,TRBV6-4,-,TRBJ2-7,TRBD2
TGCAGCGTTCTTAGACAGGAGCCTACTTGGGAGCAGTACTTC,CSVLRQEPTWEQYF,TRBV29-1,-,TRBJ2-7,-
TGTGCCAGCTCACCCACAGGGTGGGACACTGAAGCTTTCTTT,CASSPTGWDTEAFF,TRBV18,-,TRBJ1-1,-
TGTGCCAGCGCCGGGACAGGGACCCCCTACGAGCAGTACTTC,CASAGTGTPYEQYF,TRBV2,-,TRBJ2-7,TRBD1